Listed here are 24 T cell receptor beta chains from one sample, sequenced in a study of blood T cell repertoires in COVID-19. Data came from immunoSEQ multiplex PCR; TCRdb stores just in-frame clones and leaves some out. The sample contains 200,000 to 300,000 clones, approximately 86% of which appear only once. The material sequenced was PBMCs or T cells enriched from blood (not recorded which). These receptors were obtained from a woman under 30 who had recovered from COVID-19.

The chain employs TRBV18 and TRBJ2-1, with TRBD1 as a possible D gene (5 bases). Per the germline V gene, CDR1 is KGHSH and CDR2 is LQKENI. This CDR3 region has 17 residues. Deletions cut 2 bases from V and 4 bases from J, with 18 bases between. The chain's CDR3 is CASSPYPGLGFYNEQFF. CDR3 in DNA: TGTGCCAGCTCACCATATCCAGGGCTGGGCTTTTACAATGAGCAGTTCTTC.

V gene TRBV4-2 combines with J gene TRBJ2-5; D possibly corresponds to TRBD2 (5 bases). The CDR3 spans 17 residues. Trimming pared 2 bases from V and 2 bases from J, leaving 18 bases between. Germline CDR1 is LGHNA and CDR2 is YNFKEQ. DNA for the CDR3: TGTGCCAGCAGCCAAAAGTTATGGGGAGCTGGGCAAGAGACCCAGTACTTC. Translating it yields CASSQKLWGAGQETQYF.

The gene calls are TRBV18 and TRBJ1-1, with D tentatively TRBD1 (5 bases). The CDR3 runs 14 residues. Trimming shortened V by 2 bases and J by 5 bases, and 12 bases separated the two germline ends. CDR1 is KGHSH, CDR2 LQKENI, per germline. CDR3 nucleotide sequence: TGTGCCAGCTCACCAATCTTAGGGGATACTGAAGCTTTCTTT. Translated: CASSPILGDTEAFF.

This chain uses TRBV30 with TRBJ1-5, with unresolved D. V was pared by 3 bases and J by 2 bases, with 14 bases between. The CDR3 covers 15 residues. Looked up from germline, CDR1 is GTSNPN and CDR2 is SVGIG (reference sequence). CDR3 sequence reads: CAWRGTGFGNQPQHF. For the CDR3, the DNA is TGTGCCTGGAGGGGAACGGGATTTGGCAATCAGCCCCAGCATTTT.

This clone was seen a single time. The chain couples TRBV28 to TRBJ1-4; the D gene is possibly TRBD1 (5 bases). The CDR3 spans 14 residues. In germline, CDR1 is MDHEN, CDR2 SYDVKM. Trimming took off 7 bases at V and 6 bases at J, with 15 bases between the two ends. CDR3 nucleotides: TGTGCCAGCACCCCCGCAGGGCAGGATGAAAAACTGTTTTTT. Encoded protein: CASTPAGQDEKLFF.

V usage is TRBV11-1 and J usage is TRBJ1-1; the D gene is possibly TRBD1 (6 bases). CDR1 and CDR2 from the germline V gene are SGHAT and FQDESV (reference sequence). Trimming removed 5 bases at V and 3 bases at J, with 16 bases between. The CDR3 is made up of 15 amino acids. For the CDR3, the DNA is TGTGCCAGCAGCCAGACGACAGGTTCAGACACTGAAGCTTTCTTT. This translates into CASSQTTGSDTEAFF.

This CDR3 reads CASSHSLLAGQNNEQFF. The CDR3 nucleotides are TGTGCCAGCAGCCACTCACTACTAGCGGGACAGAACAATGAGCAGTTCTTC. The V gene is TRBV3-1 (or the pseudogene TRBV3-2), the J gene TRBJ2-1; 10 nucleotides agree with TRBD2. Unmatched junction bases numbered 10, after V lost 3 bases and J lost 5 bases. The CDR3 has 17 amino acids. Germline-derived CDR1 and CDR2 are LGHDT and YNNKEL (reference sequence).

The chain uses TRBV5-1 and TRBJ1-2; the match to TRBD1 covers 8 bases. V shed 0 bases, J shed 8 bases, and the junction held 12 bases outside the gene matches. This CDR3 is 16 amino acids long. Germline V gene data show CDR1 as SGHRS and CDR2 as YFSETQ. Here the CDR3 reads CASSLAPPGGGRGYTF. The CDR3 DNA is TGCGCCAGCAGCTTGGCCCCCCCAGGGGGCGGCCGCGGCTACACCTTC.

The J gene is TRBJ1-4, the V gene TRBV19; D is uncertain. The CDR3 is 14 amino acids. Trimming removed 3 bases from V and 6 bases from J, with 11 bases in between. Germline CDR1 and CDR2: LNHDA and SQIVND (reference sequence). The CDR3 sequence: CASSMANTYEKLFF. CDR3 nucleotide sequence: TGTGCCAGTAGTATGGCCAACACCTATGAAAAACTGTTTTTT.

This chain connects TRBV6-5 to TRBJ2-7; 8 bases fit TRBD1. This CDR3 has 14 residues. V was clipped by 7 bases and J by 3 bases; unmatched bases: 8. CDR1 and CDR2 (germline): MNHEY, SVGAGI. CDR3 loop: CASNGQGVRYEQYF. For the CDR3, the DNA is TGTGCCAGCAACGGACAGGGCGTTCGCTACGAGCAGTACTTC.

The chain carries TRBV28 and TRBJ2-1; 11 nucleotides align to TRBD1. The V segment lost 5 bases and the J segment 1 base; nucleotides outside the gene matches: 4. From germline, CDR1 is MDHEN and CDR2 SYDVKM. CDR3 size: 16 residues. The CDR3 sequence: CASSPGTGGSYNEQFF. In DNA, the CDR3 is TGTGCCAGCAGTCCAGGGACAGGGGGATCCTACAATGAGCAGTTCTTC.

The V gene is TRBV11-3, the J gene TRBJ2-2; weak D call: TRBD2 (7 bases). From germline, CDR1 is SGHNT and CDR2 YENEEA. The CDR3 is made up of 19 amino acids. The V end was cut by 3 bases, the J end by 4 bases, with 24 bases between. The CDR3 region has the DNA TGTGCCAGCAGCTTCGACAGTAGGGACTACAGGGCCCTCACCGGGGAGCTGTTTTTT. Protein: CASSFDSRDYRALTGELFF.

CDR3 sequence (DNA): TGTGCCAGCAGCGGGGTACCGACCTACGAGCAGTACTTC. Protein: CASSGVPTYEQYF. The rearrangement uses TRBV6-5 and TRBJ2-7; the D gene is possibly TRBD2 (5 bases). CDR3 length equals 13 residues. V was cut by 6 bases and J by 2 bases, with 11 bases left in between. The V gene's germline CDR1 is MNHEY and CDR2 SVGAGI.

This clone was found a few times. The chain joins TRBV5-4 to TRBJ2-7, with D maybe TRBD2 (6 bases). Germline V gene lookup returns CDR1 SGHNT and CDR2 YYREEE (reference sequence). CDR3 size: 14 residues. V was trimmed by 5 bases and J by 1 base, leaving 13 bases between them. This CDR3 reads CASREDGSSYEQYF. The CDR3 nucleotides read TGTGCCAGCAGAGAAGACGGGAGTTCCTACGAGCAGTACTTC.

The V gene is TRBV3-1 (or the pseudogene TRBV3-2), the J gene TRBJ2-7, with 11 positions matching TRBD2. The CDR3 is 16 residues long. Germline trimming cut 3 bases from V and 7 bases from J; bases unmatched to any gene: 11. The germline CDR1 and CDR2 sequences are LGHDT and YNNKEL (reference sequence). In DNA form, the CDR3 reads TGTGCCAGCAGCCATCTGACTAGCGGGGCCCTTAGAGAGCAGTACTTC. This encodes CASSHLTSGALREQYF.

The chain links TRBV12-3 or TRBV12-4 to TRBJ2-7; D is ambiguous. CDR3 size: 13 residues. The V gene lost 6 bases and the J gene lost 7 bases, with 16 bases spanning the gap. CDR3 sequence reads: CASSIRVPGEQYF. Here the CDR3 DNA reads TGTGCCAGCAGCATTCGGGTCCCGGGTGAGCAGTACTTC.

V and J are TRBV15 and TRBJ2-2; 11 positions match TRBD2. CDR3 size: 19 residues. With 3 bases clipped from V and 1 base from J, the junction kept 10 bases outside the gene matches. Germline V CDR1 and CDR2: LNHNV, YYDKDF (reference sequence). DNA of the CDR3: TGTGCCACCAGCAGGATGAGGAGGGGACTAGCGGTGAACACCGGGGAGCTGTTTTTT. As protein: CATSRMRRGLAVNTGELFF.

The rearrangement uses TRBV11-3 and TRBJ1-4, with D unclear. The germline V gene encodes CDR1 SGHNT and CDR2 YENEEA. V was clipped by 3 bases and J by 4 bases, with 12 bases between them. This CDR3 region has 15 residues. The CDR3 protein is CASSLVSNSNEKLFF. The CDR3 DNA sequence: TGTGCCAGCAGCTTGGTTTCCAATAGTAATGAAAAACTGTTTTTT.

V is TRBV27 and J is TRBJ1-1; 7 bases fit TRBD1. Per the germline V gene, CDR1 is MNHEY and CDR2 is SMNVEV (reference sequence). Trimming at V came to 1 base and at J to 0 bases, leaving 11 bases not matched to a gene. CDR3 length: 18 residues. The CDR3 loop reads CASSLFRGLRGLNTEAFF. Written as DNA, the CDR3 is TGTGCCAGCAGTTTATTTAGGGGGCTTCGGGGGTTGAACACTGAAGCTTTCTTT.

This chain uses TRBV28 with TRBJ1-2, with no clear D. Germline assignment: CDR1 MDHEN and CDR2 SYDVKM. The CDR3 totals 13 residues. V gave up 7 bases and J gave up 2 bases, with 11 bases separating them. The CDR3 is CASTPGRNYGYTF. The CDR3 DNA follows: TGTGCCAGCACCCCTGGGAGGAACTATGGCTACACCTTC.

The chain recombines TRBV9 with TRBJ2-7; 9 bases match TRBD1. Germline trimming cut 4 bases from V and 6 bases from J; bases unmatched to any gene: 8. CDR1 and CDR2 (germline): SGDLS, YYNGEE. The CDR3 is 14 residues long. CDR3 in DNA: TGTGCCAGCAGCCAGGGACAGGGACTTTTCGAGCAGTACTTC. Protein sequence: CASSQGQGLFEQYF.

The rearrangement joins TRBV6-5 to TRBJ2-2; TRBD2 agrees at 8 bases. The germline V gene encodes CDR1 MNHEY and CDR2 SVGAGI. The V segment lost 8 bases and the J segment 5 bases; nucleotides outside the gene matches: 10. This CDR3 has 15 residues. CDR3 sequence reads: CASSSGGGGTGELFF. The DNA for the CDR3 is TGTGCCAGCTCGAGCGGGGGAGGGGGAACCGGGGAGCTGTTTTTT.

CDR3 sequence reads: CASSQEGTGISYNEQFF. Here the CDR3 DNA reads TGCGCCAGCAGCCAAGAAGGGACAGGGATCTCCTACAATGAGCAGTTCTTC. J is TRBJ2-1 and V is TRBV4-3, with 9 bases aligning to TRBD1. The CDR3 loop spans 17 amino acids. Germline V lookup: CDR1 LGHNA, CDR2 YSLEER. Losses at the gene ends were 0 bases for V and 0 bases for J; bases not matched to a gene: 3.

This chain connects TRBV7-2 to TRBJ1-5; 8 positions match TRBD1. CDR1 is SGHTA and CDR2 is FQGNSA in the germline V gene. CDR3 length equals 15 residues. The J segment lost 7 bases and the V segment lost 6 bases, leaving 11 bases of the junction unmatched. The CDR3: CASSSYRGNGQPQHF. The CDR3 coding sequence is TGTGCCAGCAGTTCTTACAGGGGGAATGGGCAGCCCCAGCATTTT.